What follows are 32 T cell receptor beta chains derived from one specimen sequenced in a study of cytomegalovirus exposure and HLA in healthy donors (dated by TCRdb to between 2016 and 2019). Library construction relied on the immunoSEQ multiplex PCR assay. For the multiplex PCR, a mixture combining 60 forward primers for TCR Vbeta segments and 13 reverse primers for TCR Jbeta segments was used. The source is immuneACCESS, and TCRdb retained only in-frame sequences with V and J called. Part of the clones is not carried over; for the studies checked, unresolved V genes explain less than half of this, and the remainder is unexplained. This sample gives 95,000 to 100,000 clones in total; 76% of them show up just once. 1.5% to 2% of the sample is held by the ten biggest clonotypes. Sequencing was performed on PBMCs. These receptors all come from a man aged 35 to 55 in good health and CMV-seronegative.

This sequence joins TRBV28 and TRBJ1-4; 7 nucleotides agree with TRBD1. CDR1 and CDR2 from the germline V gene are MDHEN and SYDVKM. V was clipped by 7 bases and J by 8 bases; unmatched bases: 10. The CDR3 contains 14 residues. The CDR3 region is CASKVGGLEEKLFF. DNA of the CDR3: TGTGCCAGCAAAGTAGGGGGCTTAGAGGAAAAACTGTTTTTT.

This chain joins TRBV29-1 and TRBJ1-5, with a tentative D call TRBD1 (6 bases). The CDR3 contains 15 residues. The germline V gene has CDR1 SQVTM and CDR2 ANQGSEA. Trimming took off 4 bases at V and 0 bases at J, with 13 bases between the two ends. CDR3: CSVGGGRYSNQPQHF. The CDR3 DNA is TGCAGCGTTGGCGGGGGCCGATATAGCAATCAGCCCCAGCATTTT.

This clone was found a few times. This chain joins TRBV11-2 and TRBJ2-5; 9 bases line up with TRBD2. The CDR3 runs to 16 residues. V shed 2 bases, J shed 4 bases, and the junction held 8 bases outside the gene matches. Germline CDR1 reads SGHAT; CDR2 reads FQNNGV. CDR3 nucleotide sequence: TGTGCCAGCAGCTTACGCGGACTAGCGAGAACAGAGACCCAGTACTTC. The encoded protein is CASSLRGLARTETQYF.

The chain has TRBV6-5 and TRBJ2-7, with 7 bases matching TRBD2. The CDR3 is 12 amino acids. CDR1 is MNHEY and CDR2 is SVGAGI in the germline V gene. The V and J ends lost 7 bases and 7 bases, in that order; junction bases with no gene match: 7. The CDR3 reads CASMSFGGEQYF. As DNA, the CDR3 is TGTGCCAGCATGTCTTTCGGGGGGGAGCAGTACTTC.

Only a few counts were recorded for this clone. V and J are TRBV14 and TRBJ1-1; 9 bases map to TRBD1. This CDR3 region has 18 residues. Losses at the gene ends were 4 bases for V and 7 bases for J; bases not matched to a gene: 19. Germline CDR1 reads SGHDN; CDR2 reads FVKESK. CDR3 bases: TGTGCCAGCAGCCCAGCAATCGGGACAGGGAAGTCCGTAGATGAAGCTTTCTTT. Its protein is CASSPAIGTGKSVDEAFF.

This rearrangement joins TRBV18 to TRBJ1-5; no reliable D call. The CDR3 has 17 residues. Germline-derived CDR1 and CDR2 are KGHSH and LQKENI. Deletions cut 1 base from V and 1 base from J, with 14 bases between. For the CDR3, the DNA is TGTGCCAGCTCACCACAAAGGAGGCTCGACAGCAATCAGCCCCAGCATTTT. Its protein product is CASSPQRRLDSNQPQHF. Full variable domain (remainder filled in from reference TRBV18 and TRBJ1-5): NAGVMQNPRHLVRRRGQEARLRCSPMKGHSHVYWYRQLPEEGLKFMVYLQKENIIDESGMPKERFSAEFPKEGPSILRIQQVVRGDSAAYFCASSPQRRLDSNQPQHFGDGTRLSIL.

The chain links TRBV5-1 to TRBJ1-1; D is ambiguous. Germline V gene sequence: CDR1 SGHRS, CDR2 YFSETQ. The length of the CDR3 is 13 residues. The V gene lost 0 bases and the J gene lost 4 bases, with 7 bases spanning the gap. CDR3 nucleotides: TGCGCCAGCAGCTTGGGGGCAGGCACTGAAGCTTTCTTT. This sequence encodes CASSLGAGTEAFF.

The gene calls are TRBV29-1 and TRBJ2-2, with 9 bases identical to TRBD2. The germline V gene has CDR1 SQVTM and CDR2 ANQGSEA. J was trimmed by 1 base and V by 6 bases; bases with no gene match: 9. CDR3 length: 16 amino acids. As DNA, the CDR3 is TGCAGCGTCGGTCCGGGACTAGCTGTGAACACCGGGGAGCTGTTTTTT. Its translation is CSVGPGLAVNTGELFF.

The chain is built from TRBV29-1 and TRBJ2-5; 11 nucleotides match TRBD2. Germline V gene sequence: CDR1 SQVTM, CDR2 ANQGSEA. The V segment lost 7 bases and the J segment 2 bases; nucleotides outside the gene matches: 15. This CDR3 region has 17 residues. For the CDR3, the DNA is TGCAGCGGAAGTGCCGTCCCGGGACTAGCGGAGCAAGAGACCCAGTACTTC. This translates into CSGSAVPGLAEQETQYF.

Note on this clone: The same CDR3 can be traced to other DNA sequences in this sample. The genes are TRBV28 and TRBJ2-1; 7 bases fit TRBD1. With V trimmed by 4 bases and J by 12 bases, 6 bases remained unmatched. The CDR3 loop spans 12 amino acids. CDR1 is MDHEN and CDR2 is SYDVKM in the germline V gene. CDR3 region: CASSSRQGGQFF. CDR3 in DNA: TGTGCCAGCAGTTCCCGACAGGGCGGGCAGTTCTTC.

The V gene is TRBV5-1, the J gene TRBJ1-6; D may be TRBD1 (5 bases). The CDR3 contains 16 residues. V was cut by 3 bases and J by 6 bases, with 16 bases left in between. Germline values: CDR1 SGHRS, CDR2 YFSETQ. This CDR3 is CASSWGSGGSNSPLHF. The CDR3 DNA follows: TGCGCCAGCAGCTGGGGGAGCGGGGGATCTAATTCACCCCTCCACTTT.

The V call is TRBV5-1, the J call TRBJ1-1, with D possibly being TRBD1 (6 bases). Trimming left V 4 bases short and J 0 bases short, with 10 bases between. Germline CDR1 reads SGHRS; CDR2 reads YFSETQ. The CDR3 is made up of 14 amino acids. This CDR3 is CASSPGTMNTEAFF. The CDR3 DNA is TGCGCCAGCAGCCCCGGGACAATGAACACTGAAGCTTTCTTT.

V is TRBV28 and J is TRBJ2-4, with D maybe TRBD2 (6 bases). The CDR3 runs 15 residues. Deletions cut 10 bases from V and 3 bases from J, with 19 bases between. Germline values: CDR1 MDHEN, CDR2 SYDVKM. This CDR3 reads CATEGGIVGKNIQYF. The CDR3 DNA follows: TGTGCCACCGAAGGCGGGATCGTAGGCAAAAACATTCAGTACTTC.

The gene calls are TRBV28 and TRBJ2-2; 13 nucleotides align to TRBD2. In germline, CDR1 is MDHEN, CDR2 SYDVKM. V dropped 7 bases and J dropped 5; count of bases not matched to a gene: 7. This CDR3 has 16 amino acids. This chain's CDR3 is CASTLLAGGKTGELFF. The CDR3 DNA reads TGTGCCAGCACTCTACTAGCGGGAGGGAAAACCGGGGAGCTGTTTTTT.

This clone was counted a few times. This chain joins TRBV6-5 and TRBJ2-1; 8 positions match TRBD1. V was pared by 8 bases and J by 0 bases, with 6 bases of the junction left unmatched. There are 15 residues in the CDR3. Germline values: CDR1 MNHEY, CDR2 SVGAGI. CDR3 residues: CASRLTGGSYNEQFF. DNA for the CDR3: TGTGCCAGCCGCCTCACAGGGGGCTCCTACAATGAGCAGTTCTTC.

The chain carries TRBV5-4 and TRBJ1-1, with 7 bases lining up with TRBD1. The trim removed 4 bases at V and 2 bases at J, leaving 8 bases unmatched. Germline CDR1 and CDR2: SGHNT and YYREEE (reference sequence). The CDR3 covers 15 residues. The CDR3 DNA follows: TGTGCCAGCAGCAACGACAGGGAAATTAACACTGAAGCTTTCTTT. Its translation: CASSNDREINTEAFF. Full variable domain (remainder filled in from reference TRBV5-4 and TRBJ1-1): ETGVTQSPTHLIKTRGQQVTLRCSSQSGHNTVSWYQQALGQGPQFIFQYYREEENGRGNFPPRFSGLQFPNYSSELNVNALELDDSALYLCASSNDREINTEAFFGQGTRLTVV.

This sequence joins TRBV15 and TRBJ1-5; D gene uncertain. This CDR3 contains 15 residues. CDR1 is LNHNV and CDR2 is YYDKDF in the germline V gene (reference sequence). V shed 0 bases and J shed 5 bases, with 11 bases lying between them. The CDR3: CATSRDVHGDQPQHF. The CDR3 nucleotides read TGTGCCACCAGCAGAGATGTCCACGGTGATCAGCCCCAGCATTTT.

In this sample, this clone turned up once. The V and J genes are TRBV4-2 and TRBJ1-6; 9 bases line up with TRBD1. The CDR3 spans 15 residues. Germline V gene data show CDR1 as LGHNA and CDR2 as YNFKEQ. V was pared by 4 bases and J by 9 bases, with 7 bases of the junction left unmatched. CDR3 sequence reads: CASSPTGTGPSPLHF. As DNA, the CDR3 is TGTGCCAGCAGCCCGACCGGGACAGGGCCTTCACCCCTCCACTTT.

To note about this clone: The junction shows a germline mismatch at one end, possibly a read error. The gene calls are TRBV7-9 and TRBJ1-2; 7 bases are shared with TRBD1. The CDR3 contains 13 residues. Germline values: CDR1 SEHNR, CDR2 FQNEAQ (reference sequence). DNA for the CDR3: TGTTCCAGCAGCCCCGGGACAGAGCTCGGCTACACCTTC. Amino acid sequence: CSSSPGTELGYTF.

This chain joins TRBV10-2 and TRBJ2-1; D possibly corresponds to TRBD1 (5 bases). Germline V gene data show CDR1 as WSHSY and CDR2 as SAAADI. V was clipped by 7 bases and J by 4 bases, with 20 bases between them. CDR3 length: 16 amino acids. Here the CDR3 reads CASNIIAQKGYNEQFF. The DNA of the CDR3 is TGCGCCAGCAACATAATAGCCCAAAAGGGGTACAATGAGCAGTTCTTC.

The rearrangement links TRBV4-1 to TRBJ2-2, with 7 bases aligning to TRBD1. V shed 3 bases and J 9 bases; nucleotides not matched to a gene: 13. The CDR3 covers 16 residues. Germline CDR1 MGHRA, CDR2 YSYEKL. CDR3 DNA sequence: TGCGCCAGCAGCCACCCGACAGGGTCGAGTTTAAGGGAGCTGTTTTTT. It codes for CASSHPTGSSLRELFF.

With regard to this clone: The junction and the germline gene differ at one end; a read error may be behind it. The chain couples TRBV6-4 to TRBJ2-7; 7 positions match TRBD2. Germline V gene sequence: CDR1 MRHNA, CDR2 SNTAGT. The CDR3 spans 15 residues. The CDR3 loop reads CASSYSGGRGYEQYF. The DNA for the CDR3 is TGTGCCAGCAGTTACTCAGGCGGGAGAGGGTACGAGCAGTACTTC.

The genes are TRBV6-5 and TRBJ2-1; 13 nucleotides line up with TRBD2. Germline V gene lookup returns CDR1 MNHEY and CDR2 SVGAGI. This CDR3 comprises 15 residues. J gave up 6 bases and V 6 bases, and 5 bases lay outside the gene matches. The CDR3 DNA follows: TGTGCCAGCAGCCGACTAGCGGGAGGAGTCAATGAGCAGTTCTTC. It translates to CASSRLAGGVNEQFF.

This chain uses TRBV5-1 with TRBJ2-2, with 8 bases identical to TRBD2. V lost 5 bases and J lost 4; bases outside the gene matches: 7. CDR1 and CDR2 from the germline V gene are SGHRS and YFSETQ. CDR3 length: 15 amino acids. CDR3 bases: TGCGCCAGCAGGATCGGGACTAGTTCCACCGGGGAGCTGTTTTTT. Its protein product is CASRIGTSSTGELFF.

The CDR3 bases are TGTGCCAGCAGTCCGTTTGTAGGGGCTGGCTACGAGCAGTACTTC. The encoded protein is CASSPFVGAGYEQYF. This rearrangement joins TRBV27 to TRBJ2-7; tentative D call: TRBD1 (5 bases). V dropped 5 bases and J dropped 3 bases, with 17 bases sitting between them. There are 15 residues in the CDR3. CDR1 is MNHEY and CDR2 is SMNVEV in the germline V gene (reference sequence).

In its sample, this clone was seen once. This chain uses TRBV5-1 with TRBJ1-6; D gene ambiguous. Germline CDR1 and CDR2: SGHRS and YFSETQ. V was trimmed by 0 bases and J by 5 bases, leaving 6 bases between them. This CDR3 spans 14 amino acids. This CDR3 reads CASSLAQNNSPLHF. The CDR3 DNA reads TGCGCCAGCAGCTTGGCACAGAATAATTCACCCCTCCACTTT. The variable domain in full, completed from reference TRBV5-1 and TRBJ1-6, reads KAGVTQTPRYLIKTRGQQVTLSCSPISGHRSVSWYQQTPGQGLQFLFEYFSETQRNKGNFPGRFSGRQFSNSRSEMNVSTLELGDSALYLCASSLAQNNSPLHFGNGTRLTVT.

This sequence joins TRBV18 and TRBJ2-7, with TRBD1 matching over 11 bases. This CDR3 comprises 14 residues. Germline-derived CDR1 and CDR2 are KGHSH and LQKENI. The J segment lost 4 bases and the V segment lost 6 bases, leaving 5 bases of the junction unmatched. Here the CDR3 DNA reads TGTGCCAGCTCTCAGGACAGGGGGCGGTACGAGCAGTACTTC. Translated: CASSQDRGRYEQYF.

The J gene is TRBJ1-2, the V gene TRBV6-1; D not resolved. CDR3 length equals 12 residues. Germline V gene lookup returns CDR1 MNHNS and CDR2 SASEGT. V was cut by 7 bases and J by 3 bases, with 9 bases left in between. This CDR3 reads CASTGQYYGYTF. CDR3 nucleotide sequence: TGTGCCAGCACGGGTCAGTACTATGGCTACACCTTC.

J is TRBJ1-2 and V is TRBV7-9; D gene unclear. V lost 8 bases to trimming and J lost 4 bases, with 8 bases between them. The germline CDR1 and CDR2 sequences are SEHNR and FQNEAQ (reference sequence). The CDR3 spans 11 residues. The CDR3, as DNA: TGTGCCAGCCACGAGATCTATGGCTACACCTTC. Residues: CASHEIYGYTF.

Only a few counts were recorded for this clone. The rearrangement joins TRBV5-6 to TRBJ2-2, with a tentative D call TRBD1 (6 bases). This CDR3 spans 16 amino acids. Trimming took off 5 bases at V and 2 bases at J, with 16 bases between the two ends. Germline V gives CDR1 SGHDT, CDR2 YYEEEE. As DNA, the CDR3 is TGTGCCAGCAGGGAACCGGGACATACTAACACCGGGGAGCTGTTTTTT. The encoded protein is CASREPGHTNTGELFF.

V is TRBV28 and J is TRBJ2-7, with 9 bases that match TRBD1. The CDR3 is made up of 15 amino acids. Germline values: CDR1 MDHEN, CDR2 SYDVKM. The V and J ends lost 5 bases and 4 bases, in that order; junction bases with no gene match: 9. The CDR3 coding sequence is TGTGCCAGCAGTCCGTTGGGGACAGGGTTGTACGAGCAGTACTTC. Protein: CASSPLGTGLYEQYF.

V and J are TRBV6-1 and TRBJ2-4, with TRBD1 matching 7 bases. Germline-derived CDR1 and CDR2 are MNHNS and SASEGT. The junction had 9 bases not matched to a gene; V was cut back by 7 bases and J by 9 bases. CDR3 length: 13 residues. CDR3 in amino acids: CASTAGQASIQYF. The DNA for the CDR3 is TGTGCCAGCACCGCAGGACAGGCTAGCATTCAGTACTTC.